This TCR beta chain is from a study of blood T cell repertoires in COVID-19. This CDR3 is built from 13 residues. Germline V gives CDR1 SGHDT, CDR2 YYEEEE. V trimming: 6 bases; J trimming: 3 bases; junction bases outside the gene matches: 5. Grouping used clinical history reported by participants in a survey and questionnaire. Exposed enrollees had met someone with a PCR-confirmed or clinician-diagnosed COVID-19 case at some point within the 2 weeks before study entry. Some clones are missing from TCRdb's copy, which holds only in-frame ones; the method was immunoSEQ multiplex PCR. The top ten clones hold roughly 3.9% of a sample with around 320,000 clones, 90% of them seen once.

The gene calls are TRBV5-6 and TRBJ2-5; 7 bases are shared with TRBD2. The receptor was isolated from a woman aged 25-40 years who had been exposed to COVID-19. The sample was PBMCs or T cells enriched from blood (not recorded which). CDR3 protein: CASTWGGEETQYF. CDR3 coding DNA: TGTGCCAGCACCTGGGGAGGGGAAGAGACCCAGTACTTC.